Sequencing of this T cell receptor beta chain was carried out in a study of blood T cell repertoires in COVID-19. Living in under 30 US areas, the participants were between roughly 18 and 95 years of age. In the original processing: How many nucleated cells were present was estimated from reference gene primer amplification. Generated by immunoSEQ multiplex PCR, the TCRdb table keeps only in-frame clones and is missing some. The V and J calls and the clone size are those of that table, but D and trimming were determined from the DNA. Of approximately 270,000 clones in the sample, roughly 86% were seen once. Trimming shortened V by 1 base and J by 5 bases, and 9 bases separated the two germline ends. The germline CDR1 and CDR2 sequences are SGHRS and YFSETQ. The CDR3 has 13 residues.

What was sequenced was PBMCs or T cells enriched from blood (not recorded which). The sequence came from a woman aged 55-75 years who had recovered from COVID-19. The chain is built from TRBV5-1 and TRBJ2-5; TRBD2 might be the D (5 bases). As DNA, the CDR3 is TGCGCCAGCAGCTTGACCCCGGGGGAGACCCAGTACTTC. This codes for CASSLTPGETQYF.